What follows are 13 T cell receptor beta chains derived from one specimen sequenced in a study of T cells after yellow fever vaccination. TCRdb re-called the 5' RACE reads through MiXCR, storing one row per CDR3 protein. The table has roughly 320,000 distinct CDR3 sequences, about 10% seen once. The material sequenced was CD4+ T cells sorted from PBMCs, taken 45 days after the yellow fever booster vaccination. These receptor sequences come from a young man who received the YFV17D yellow fever vaccine.

As to this clonotype: Since a much larger clone is just one base distant, this may be a read error. The chain carries TRBV5-1 and TRBJ1-2, with no clear D. The CDR3 loop spans 16 amino acids. CDR1 and CDR2 (germline): SGHRS, YFSETQ. V was pared by 4 bases and J by 1 base, with 17 bases between. CDR3 protein: CASSVQAQTDNYGYTF. The CDR3 DNA sequence: TGCGCCAGCAGCGTCCAGGCCCAGACGGATAACTATGGCTACACCTTC.

This clonotype was seen a handful of times. The chain employs TRBV25-1 and TRBJ1-4, with 9 nucleotides matching TRBD1. The junction had 9 bases not matched to a gene; V was cut back by 5 bases and J by 8 bases. The CDR3 consists of 15 residues. Germline V lookup: CDR1 MGHDK, CDR2 SYGVNS. The CDR3 bases are TGTGCCAGCAGTCCCCCGACAGGGGGGTACGAAAAACTGTTTTTT. Protein: CASSPPTGGYEKLFF. Complete variable domain (other parts from reference TRBV25-1 and TRBJ1-4): EADIYQTPRYLVIGTGKKITLECSQTMGHDKMYWYQQDPGMELHLIHYSYGVNSTEKGDLSSESTVSRIRTEHFPLTLESARPSHTSQYLCASSPPTGGYEKLFFGSGTQLSVL.

J is TRBJ2-6 and V is TRBV4-1; D unresolved. CDR1 is MGHRA, CDR2 YSYEKL, per germline. V gave up 0 bases and J gave up 0 bases, with 12 bases separating them. This CDR3 has 18 residues. CDR3 sequence reads: CASSQDLRSFSGANVLTF. In nucleotides, the CDR3 is TGCGCCAGCAGCCAAGATCTGAGAAGCTTCTCTGGGGCCAACGTCCTGACTTTC.

This rearrangement joins TRBV20-1 to TRBJ1-6; the D is unclear. The CDR3 loop spans 16 amino acids. V was cut by 0 bases and J by 9 bases, with 18 bases left in between. CDR1 and CDR2 (germline): DFQATT, SNEGSKA (reference sequence). The CDR3 spells CSARDWRAKSGSPLHF. The CDR3 DNA follows: TGCAGTGCTAGAGATTGGAGGGCGAAGAGTGGTTCACCCCTCCACTTT.

This clonotype was seen only a few times. The gene calls are TRBV12-3 or TRBV12-4 and TRBJ2-5; D remains unclear. Trimming removed 3 bases from V and 9 bases from J, with 11 bases in between. This CDR3 is 12 amino acids long. The CDR3 nucleotides are TGTGCCAGCAGTTTCACGTCTGGGGCCCAGTACTTC. Translated: CASSFTSGAQYF.

This clonotype has at least ten counts. The V and J genes are TRBV5-5 and TRBJ2-3; 8 nucleotides line up with TRBD2. Trimming at V came to 0 bases and at J to 2 bases, leaving 5 bases not matched to a gene. The CDR3 is 16 amino acids. The germline gives CDR1 SGHKS, CDR2 YYEKEE (reference sequence). The CDR3 region is CASSLESSGVTDTQYF. The CDR3 region has the DNA TGTGCCAGCAGCTTGGAGAGTAGCGGGGTCACAGATACGCAGTATTTT.

This clonotype turned up a few times. The chain carries TRBV19 and TRBJ1-1; a weak D match, TRBD1 (6 bases). The ends were cut back, 5 bases at V and 5 bases at J, with 15 bases in the middle. This CDR3 has 14 residues. Germline CDR1 reads LNHDA; CDR2 reads SQIVND (reference sequence). The CDR3 sequence: CASSWSRGGTEAFF. The CDR3 DNA sequence: TGTGCCAGTAGTTGGTCCAGGGGAGGAACTGAAGCTTTCTTT.

This clonotype was picked up many times. V is TRBV30 and J is TRBJ2-2; D not resolved. The CDR3 has 11 residues. Per germline, CDR1 GTSNPN and CDR2 SVGIG (reference sequence). Trimming removed 1 base at V and 11 bases at J, with 8 bases between. The DNA for the CDR3 is TGTGCCTGGAGTGGCGGAGCAGAGCTGTTTTTT. Amino acids: CAWSGGAELFF.

This clonotype has a count of ten or more. The chain joins TRBV9 to TRBJ1-1; D is uncertain. Germline CDR1 reads SGDLS; CDR2 reads YYNGEE. With 2 bases removed from V and 1 base from J, the gap between germline ends came to 12 bases. The CDR3 length is 15 residues. DNA of the CDR3: TGTGCCAGCAGCGTTGATTCCATTTGGAACACTGAAGCTTTCTTT. Encoded protein: CASSVDSIWNTEAFF.

There are many counts of this clonotype. The chain joins TRBV6-2 or TRBV6-3 to TRBJ2-7; D not certain. The CDR3 totals 12 residues. V was pared by 4 bases and J by 0 bases, with 4 bases between. Germline CDR1 and CDR2: MNHEY and SVGEGT. The CDR3 bases are TGTGCCAGCAGTTCCAGCTCCTACGAGCAGTACGTC. Translating gives CASSSSSYEQYV.

This clonotype was detected many times. The DNA of the CDR3 is TGCGCCAGCAGCCAAGGTGGGGTGGATACGCAGTATTTT. This encodes CASSQGGVDTQYF. The V call is TRBV4-1, the J call TRBJ2-3; D is ambiguous. The ends were cut back, 1 base at V and 6 bases at J, with 8 bases in the middle. The CDR3 length is 13 residues. Germline V lookup: CDR1 MGHRA, CDR2 YSYEKL.

The rearrangement joins TRBV7-9 to TRBJ1-5, with 8 bases matching TRBD1. There are 15 residues in the CDR3. The V gene end was trimmed by 5 bases and the J gene end by 2 bases; junction bases not matched to a gene: 5. Germline V gives CDR1 SEHNR, CDR2 FQNEAQ (reference sequence). For the CDR3, the DNA is TGTGCCAGCAGCAGTACAGGGGGACGCAATCAGCCCCAGCATTTT. Amino acid sequence: CASSSTGGRNQPQHF.

This clonotype was detected a few times. The rearrangement joins TRBV21-1 to TRBJ1-4; no DNA check was done on the table's D call, TRBD1. TRBV21-1 is a pseudogene. The CDR3 contains 14 residues. CDR3 nucleotides: TGTGCCAGCAGCGTTCAGGGTTGGTCTGAAAAACTGTTTTTT. Translated, it gives CASSVQGWSEKLFF.